This is a list of T cell receptor beta chains from one sample in a study of molecular identifiers for immune sequencing clone quantification. TCRdb independently ran MiXCR on the PCR reads; one entry per CDR3 protein. The repertoire holds more than 450,000 distinct CDR3 sequences, with around 23% as singletons. Sequencing was done on a sample of naive CD8+ T cells from blood, with Jurkat cell RNA spiked in. These receptor sequences come from a human donor in good health. Some libraries in this study had Jurkat cell RNA spiked in. Both conserved end residues are part of each CDR3. The order of the fields is J gene, D gene, V gene, clone size, CDR3 protein, CDR3 DNA. The D gene is left open where the match is weak. Part of the rows lack a size; the others show once, few, many or a class for expanded clones.

TRBJ1-2,TRBD1,TRBV19,few,CASRVQGGYGYTF,TGTGCCAGCCGCGTCCAGGGGGGCTATGGCTACACCTTC
TRBJ2-7,TRBD1,TRBV12-3/TRBV12-4,many,CASSSGTGGYEQYF,TGTGCCAGCAGCTCCGGGACAGGGGGCTACGAGCAGTACTTC
TRBJ1-1,NA,TRBV12-3/TRBV12-4,NA,CASSLMEQKAFF,TGTGCCAGCAGTTTAATGGAGCAGAAAGCTTTCTTT
TRBJ2-7,NA,TRBV7-6,few,CASSLHGTYEQYF,TGTGCCAGCAGCTTACACGGAACCTACGAGCAGTACTTC
TRBJ1-5,NA,TRBV24-1,few,CATGDEERGDLNQPQHF,TGTGCCACCGGAGATGAGGAAAGAGGGGACCTAAATCAGCCCCAGCATTTT
TRBJ2-5,NA,TRBV24-1,few,CATSDAATGTLGETQYF,TGTGCCACCAGTGATGCGGCCACCGGGACTCTAGGGGAGACCCAGTACTTC
TRBJ2-3,NA,TRBV20-1,NA,CSAPDLNLDTDTQYF,TGCAGTGCCCCCGACCTAAACCTCGACACAGATACGCAGTATTTT
TRBJ2-5,NA,TRBV6-6,NA,CTSSYLNRAGETQYF,TGTACCAGCAGTTACCTTAACAGGGCGGGGGAGACCCAGTACTTC
TRBJ2-7,TRBD1,TRBV4-3,many,CASSQGTGKDEQYF,TGCGCCAGCAGCCAGGGGACAGGGAAAGACGAGCAGTACTTC
TRBJ2-7,NA,TRBV2,few,CASLLDSSYEQYF,TGTGCCAGCTTGCTGGATAGCTCCTACGAGCAGTACTTC
TRBJ2-5,TRBD2,TRBV12-3/TRBV12-4,NA,CASSSNDPGAGGYQETPYF,TGTGCCAGCAGCTCGAATGACCCTGGGGCGGGAGGGTACCAAGAGACCCCGTACTTC
TRBJ2-7,NA,TRBV15,many,CATSSPTNAYEQYF,TGTGCCACCAGCAGTCCGACAAATGCCTACGAGCAGTACTTC
TRBJ2-7,TRBD1,TRBV7-6,NA,CASSSDRGLGYEQYF,TGTGCCAGCAGCTCGGACAGGGGTCTGGGCTACGAGCAGTACTTC
TRBJ2-7,TRBD2,TRBV2,NA,CASTSSPSSGLSYEQYF,TGTGCCAGCACTTCAAGCCCTTCTAGCGGACTTTCCTACGAGCAGTACTTC
TRBJ1-4,NA,TRBV7-9,NA,CASSSLSAGPTNEKLFF,TGTGCCAGCAGCTCACTATCCGCAGGTCCAACTAATGAAAAACTGTTTTTT
TRBJ2-7,TRBD1,TRBV4-1,few,CASSQGGTGLYEQYF,TGCGCCAGCAGCCAAGGAGGGACAGGGCTTTACGAGCAGTACTTC
TRBJ1-5,NA,TRBV15,few,CATSVRTASGQPQHF,TGTGCCACCAGCGTGAGGACAGCCTCGGGTCAGCCCCAGCATTTT
TRBJ2-1,NA,TRBV11-2,many,CASSQPGSEQFF,TGTGCCAGCAGCCAGCCAGGAAGCGAGCAGTTCTTC
TRBJ2-7,NA,TRBV20-1,few,CSARGGDVYEQYF,TGCAGTGCTAGAGGTGGGGACGTCTACGAGCAGTACTTC
TRBJ2-1,NA,TRBV7-2,few,CASSLMGPGLGLSYNEQFF,TGTGCCAGCAGCTTAATGGGCCCGGGCTTAGGTTTATCGTACAATGAGCAGTTCTTC
TRBJ2-2,NA,TRBV6-2/TRBV6-3,few,CASSYLWFGELFF,TGTGCCAGCAGTTACCTATGGTTCGGGGAGCTGTTTTTT
TRBJ2-3,TRBD2,TRBV20-1,many,CSARGAGTRITDTQYF,TGCAGTGCTAGAGGAGCGGGGACCAGGATCACAGATACGCAGTATTTT
TRBJ2-1,TRBD2,TRBV20-1,few,CSARVGTSGKLYEQFF,TGCAGTGCTAGAGTGGGGACTAGCGGGAAACTCTATGAGCAGTTCTTC
TRBJ2-7,NA,TRBV7-6,few,CASSLAPGRTSYEQYF,TGTGCCAGCAGCTTAGCGCCAGGGCGAACCTCCTACGAGCAGTACTTC
TRBJ1-5,TRBD1,TRBV30,few,CAWSGPYTGGRGPQHF,TGTGCCTGGAGTGGGCCCTACACAGGGGGTAGAGGGCCCCAGCATTTT
TRBJ1-5,NA,TRBV6-2/TRBV6-3,many,CASSYVGQPQHF,TGTGCCAGCAGTTACGTTGGACAGCCCCAGCATTTT
TRBJ2-3,NA,TRBV10-3,few,CAISAPGASTDTQYF,TGTGCCATCAGTGCCCCCGGGGCTAGCACAGATACGCAGTATTTT
TRBJ1-5,NA,TRBV4-3,many,CASSQDLSNQPQHF,TGCGCCAGCAGCCAAGATCTTAGCAATCAGCCCCAGCATTTT
TRBJ2-7,NA,TRBV7-9,few,CASSLWDTYEQYF,TGTGCCAGCAGCTTATGGGATACCTACGAGCAGTACTTC
TRBJ1-4,NA,TRBV7-6,many,CASSGRIGGTNEKLFF,TGTGCCAGCAGCGGAAGAATTGGGGGAACTAATGAAAAACTGTTTTTT
TRBJ2-1,TRBD1,TRBV28,few,CASRSGQGNEQFF,TGTGCCAGCAGGTCGGGACAGGGCAATGAGCAGTTCTTC
TRBJ1-1,NA,TRBV6-1,NA,CASSENPWDNTEAFF,TGTGCCAGCAGTGAAAATCCGTGGGACAACACTGAAGCTTTCTTT
TRBJ2-7,NA,TRBV5-1,few,CASSFHPGSYEQYF,TGCGCCAGCAGCTTTCATCCAGGTTCCTACGAGCAGTACTTC
TRBJ2-5,NA,TRBV11-2,NA,CASSGKTNQETQYF,TGTGCCAGCAGCGGGAAAACAAACCAAGAGACCCAGTACTTC
TRBJ1-5,NA,TRBV4-3,NA,CASSPSWGNQRQHF,TGCGCCAGCAGCCCGTCTTGGGGCAATCAGCGCCAGCATTTT
TRBJ1-2,NA,TRBV19,few,CASSLNSGDGYTF,TGTGCCAGTAGTCTCAACTCAGGGGACGGCTACACCTTC